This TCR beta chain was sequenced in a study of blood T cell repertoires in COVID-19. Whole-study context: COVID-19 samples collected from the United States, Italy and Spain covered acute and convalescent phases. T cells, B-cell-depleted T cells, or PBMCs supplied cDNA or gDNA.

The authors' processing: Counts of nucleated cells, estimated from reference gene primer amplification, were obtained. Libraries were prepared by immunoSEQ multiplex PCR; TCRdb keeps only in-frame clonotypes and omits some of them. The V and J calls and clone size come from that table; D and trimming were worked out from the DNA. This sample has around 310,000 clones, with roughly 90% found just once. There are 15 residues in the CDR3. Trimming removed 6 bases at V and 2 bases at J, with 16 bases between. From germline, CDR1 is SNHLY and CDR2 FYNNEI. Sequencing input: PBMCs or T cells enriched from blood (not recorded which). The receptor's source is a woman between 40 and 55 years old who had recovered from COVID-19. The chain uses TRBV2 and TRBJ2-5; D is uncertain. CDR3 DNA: TGTGCCAGCAGCCTCATGCGACATGCACAAGAGACCCAGTACTTC. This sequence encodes CASSLMRHAQETQYF.